Following are 21 T cell receptor beta chains from one sample sequenced in a study of metastatic and nonmetastatic thyroid tumors. TCRdb re-clonotyped the PCR reads via MiXCR. The table has around 29,000 clones, over 20% seen once. No patient received treatment before thyroid surgery. The sample consisted of blood. Receptors originate from a female donor with papillary thyroid cancer or a benign thyroid nodule (not recorded which). Some clones in this sample may be carry-over from other donors' samples.

V and J are TRBV7-8 and TRBJ2-3; 13 nucleotides match TRBD2. The CDR3 runs to 16 residues. V lost 5 bases to trimming and J lost 4 bases; unmatched junction nucleotides: 6. Germline-derived CDR1 and CDR2 are SGHVS and FQNEAQ. The CDR3 coding sequence is TGTGCCAGCAGCCGAGGGACTAGCGGGATGTCAGATACGCAGTATTTT. This sequence encodes CASSRGTSGMSDTQYF.

This clone was seen repeatedly, ten times or more. In the same sample, other DNA sequences code for this CDR3. The chain uses TRBV5-4 and TRBJ2-1; D unresolved. CDR3 length: 12 amino acids. Germline V gene sequence: CDR1 SGHNT, CDR2 YYREEE (reference sequence). Trimming left V 4 bases short and J 7 bases short, with 9 bases between. Here the CDR3 reads CASSPGLNEQFF. CDR3 sequence (DNA): TGTGCCAGCAGCCCGGGCTTGAATGAGCAGTTCTTC. Full variable domain (outside the CDR3, taken from reference TRBV5-4 and TRBJ2-1): ETGVTQSPTHLIKTRGQQVTLRCSSQSGHNTVSWYQQALGQGPQFIFQYYREEENGRGNFPPRFSGLQFPNYSSELNVNALELDDSALYLCASSPGLNEQFFGPGTRLTVL.

The chain joins TRBV24-1 to TRBJ2-2; D might be TRBD1 (6 bases). The germline V gene encodes CDR1 KGHDR and CDR2 SFDVKD. This CDR3 spans 13 amino acids. V was cut by 5 bases and J by 9 bases, with 12 bases left in between. This chain's CDR3 is CATSVQGGRELFF. CDR3 nucleotide sequence: TGTGCCACCAGTGTACAGGGTGGACGGGAGCTGTTTTTT.

There are many counts of this clone. The chain couples TRBV30 to TRBJ1-1; D unclear. V was cut by 3 bases and J by 6 bases, with 17 bases left in between. This CDR3 has 14 amino acids. CDR1 and CDR2 from the germline V gene are GTSNPN and SVGIG (reference sequence). The CDR3 DNA sequence: TGTGCCTGGAGGAAGGAGGGAGGGAAGGCTGAAGCTTTCTTT. Translating it yields CAWRKEGGKAEAFF.

This clone has ten or more counts. The chain recombines TRBV3-1 with TRBJ1-2, with D uncertain. V was pared by 0 bases and J by 10 bases, with 12 bases between. Germline values: CDR1 LGHDT, CDR2 YNNKEL (reference sequence). CDR3 length: 13 residues. CDR3 residues: CASSQDGRYLYTF. The CDR3 bases are TGTGCCAGCAGCCAAGATGGGCGGTATCTCTACACCTTC. Combining the CDR3 with reference TRBV3-1 and TRBJ1-2 gives the whole variable domain DTAVSQTPKYLVTQMGNDKSIKCEQNLGHDTMYWYKQDSKKFLKIMFSYNNKELIINETVPNRFSPKSPDKAHLNLHINSLELGDSAVYFCASSQDGRYLYTFGSGTRLTVV.

V and J are TRBV24-1 and TRBJ2-7, with TRBD1 as a possible D gene (6 bases). The CDR3 sequence is 14 residues long. Germline V gives CDR1 KGHDR, CDR2 SFDVKD. V shed 7 bases and J shed 0 bases, with 12 bases lying between them. In nucleotides, the CDR3 is TGTGCCACCAGCCAGGGGCCCGACTCCTACGAGCAGTACTTC. It is translated as CATSQGPDSYEQYF.

The rearrangement uses TRBV4-1 and TRBJ1-6, with D perhaps matching TRBD1 (6 bases). The CDR3 contains 16 residues. Per germline, CDR1 MGHRA and CDR2 YSYEKL. V lost 7 bases to trimming and J lost 6 bases, with 19 bases between them. The CDR3 spells CASTHHSGVVNSPLHF. Here the CDR3 DNA reads TGCGCCAGCACCCACCATTCAGGGGTGGTTAATTCACCCCTCCACTTT.

This clone has a count of ten or more. Just one base apart from a much larger clone, this may be a read error. The chain couples TRBV20-1 to TRBJ2-7; either TRBD1 or TRBD2 may fit D (5 bases each). V gave up 6 bases and J gave up 3 bases, with 12 bases separating them. In germline, CDR1 is DFQATT, CDR2 SNEGSKA (reference sequence). This CDR3 region has 12 residues. CDR3 amino acids: CSAAGANYEQYF. The CDR3 DNA is TGCAGTGCGGCCGGGGCCAACTACGAGCAGTACTTC.

The chain combines TRBV30 with TRBJ2-2; tentatively, D is TRBD1 or TRBD2 (5 bases each). The germline V and J ends were trimmed by 3 bases and 4 bases, with 9 bases remaining between them. Germline V gives CDR1 GTSNPN, CDR2 SVGIG (reference sequence). The CDR3 has 13 residues. CDR3 bases: TGTGCCTGGAGCCCGGGACCCACCGGGGAGCTGTTTTTT. This sequence encodes CAWSPGPTGELFF.

This clone was observed a handful of times. This chain joins TRBV6-1 and TRBJ2-7, with 11 bases fitting TRBD2. The germline V gene has CDR1 MNHNS and CDR2 SASEGT. Trimming at V came to 0 bases and at J to 3 bases, leaving 1 base not matched to a gene. The CDR3 length is 15 residues. CDR3 coding DNA: TGTGCCAGCAGTGAAGCTACTAGCGGGAGCTACGAGCAGTACTTC. This codes for CASSEATSGSYEQYF.

This chain connects TRBV12-3 or TRBV12-4 to TRBJ2-3; TRBD1 is a possible D gene (6 bases). Trimming removed 7 bases at V and 3 bases at J, with 11 bases between. CDR3 size: 13 residues. DNA for the CDR3: TGTGCCAGCAAGAAACAGGGAACAGATACGCAGTATTTT. Translation gives CASKKQGTDTQYF.

In its sample, this clone was seen a few times. V usage is TRBV6-1 and J usage is TRBJ2-7, with D maybe TRBD2 (6 bases). The germline V gene encodes CDR1 MNHNS and CDR2 SASEGT. The CDR3 is 12 residues long. V was trimmed by 5 bases and J by 6 bases, leaving 11 bases between them. The CDR3 DNA sequence: TGTGCCAGCAGTCAGACTAGTGGCGAGCAGTACTTC. Encoded protein: CASSQTSGEQYF.

The table lists this clone with many counts. V gene TRBV7-2 combines with J gene TRBJ2-3; 9 bases match TRBD2. V lost 2 bases and J lost 2; bases outside the gene matches: 2. The CDR3 has 15 residues. Per the germline V gene, CDR1 is SGHTA and CDR2 is FQGNSA. As DNA, the CDR3 is TGTGCCAGCAGCTTACTAGCGGGATCCACAGATACGCAGTATTTT. It specifies CASSLLAGSTDTQYF. The complete variable domain, with remaining parts taken from reference TRBV7-2 and TRBJ2-3, reads GAGVSQSPSNKVTEKGKDVELRCDPISGHTALYWYRQSLGQGLEFLIYFQGNSAPDKSGLPSDRFSAERTGGSVSTLTIQRTQQEDSAVYLCASSLLAGSTDTQYFGPGTRLTVL.

V gene TRBV7-2 combines with J gene TRBJ2-1, with 7 bases matching TRBD1. V dropped 0 bases and J dropped 8; count of bases not matched to a gene: 4. There are 14 residues in the CDR3. Germline loops: CDR1 SGHTA, CDR2 FQGNSA. CDR3 amino acids: CASSLAGTVYEQFF. CDR3 bases: TGTGCCAGCAGCTTAGCCGGGACAGTCTATGAGCAGTTCTTC.

The gene calls are TRBV5-1 and TRBJ2-7; possible D gene TRBD1, 6 bases. The germline V and J ends were trimmed by 0 bases and 3 bases, with 10 bases remaining between them. Per germline, CDR1 SGHRS and CDR2 YFSETQ. The CDR3 totals 14 residues. DNA of the CDR3: TGCGCCAGCAGCTTGGGTTACAGGGTCTACGAGCAGTACTTC. Translated: CASSLGYRVYEQYF.

This clone was observed a few times. This rearrangement joins TRBV28 to TRBJ2-5; tentative D call: TRBD2 (6 bases). Germline V CDR1 and CDR2: MDHEN, SYDVKM. The CDR3 totals 14 residues. V lost 6 bases and J 5 bases, leaving 16 bases between the germline ends. CDR3 bases: TGTGCCAGCAGCAACGGAGGGCAGGCGGAGACCCAGTACTTC. Protein product: CASSNGGQAETQYF.

The chain combines TRBV6-5 with TRBJ1-2; weak D call: TRBD1 (6 bases). CDR3 size: 13 residues. Trimming took 2 bases from V and 6 from J, leaving 10 bases between them. Germline CDR1 and CDR2: MNHEY and SVGAGI. CDR3 nucleotide sequence: TGTGCCAGCAGTTACGCGAGACAGGATGGCTACACCTTC. As protein: CASSYARQDGYTF.

This clone was recorded many times. The V call is TRBV7-9, the J call TRBJ1-1; D remains ambiguous. This CDR3 is built from 11 residues. The V gene lost 4 bases and the J gene lost 4 bases, with 4 bases spanning the gap. CDR1 is SEHNR and CDR2 is FQNEAQ in the germline V gene (reference sequence). CDR3 sequence: CASSSGTEAFF. CDR3 nucleotides: TGTGCCAGCAGCTCGGGCACTGAAGCTTTCTTT.

There are many counts of this clone. The CDR3 nucleotides read TGCGCCAGCAGCCAAGATGGCCCTGGGGTAGCGGGAGGAAGGAGAGCCGAGCAGTACTTC. Translating it yields CASSQDGPGVAGGRRAEQYF. This chain uses TRBV4-1 with TRBJ2-7; 10 positions match TRBD2. The V segment lost 0 bases and the J segment 6 bases; nucleotides outside the gene matches: 20. Germline loops: CDR1 MGHRA, CDR2 YSYEKL. The CDR3 loop spans 20 amino acids.

In its sample, this clone was seen many times. The chain has TRBV4-3 and TRBJ2-3; the D gene is possibly TRBD2 (6 bases). V was clipped by 4 bases and J by 10 bases, with 30 bases between them. Germline V lookup: CDR1 LGHNA, CDR2 YSLEER. The CDR3 consists of 18 residues. CDR3 bases: TGCGCCAGCAGCCCTGTTAGCGGCATTAATTTACAGTCGAATGCGCAGTATTTT. Translating it yields CASSPVSGINLQSNAQYF.

This clone was observed at least ten times. V and J are TRBV20-1 and TRBJ2-7, with 9 positions matching TRBD1. The germline V gene encodes CDR1 DFQATT and CDR2 SNEGSKA (reference sequence). CDR3 length equals 13 residues. With 2 bases clipped from V and 6 bases from J, the junction kept 5 bases outside the gene matches. The DNA of the CDR3 is TGCAGTGCTAGACAGGACAGGGGTCCCGAGCAGTACTTC. It encodes CSARQDRGPEQYF.